These 18 T cell receptor beta chains share one sample of origin, sequenced in a study of T cells after yellow fever vaccination. Each CDR3 protein gets one entry after TCRdb re-called the 5' RACE reads with MiXCR. The table lists fewer than 500,000 distinct CDR3 sequences, 18% of them singletons, with 15% to 20% in the top ten. Specimen: PBMCs, collected before the yellow fever booster vaccination. All receptors come from a man aged 18 to 30 who received the YFV17D yellow fever vaccine.

This clonotype was seen more than once but under ten times. CDR3 nucleotide sequence: TGTGCCAGCAGCCCGGGACTAGCGGGGTCGTGGTTGGAGACCCAGTACTTC. Encoded protein: CASSPGLAGSWLETQYF. The chain is built from TRBV5-6 and TRBJ2-5; TRBD2 aligns across 13 bases. Losses at the gene ends were 4 bases for V and 5 bases for J; bases not matched to a gene: 11. Per germline, CDR1 SGHDT and CDR2 YYEEEE. This CDR3 is built from 17 residues.

There are a few counts of this clonotype. The rearrangement joins TRBV4-1 to TRBJ2-7; 7 bases are shared with TRBD1. Germline assignment: CDR1 MGHRA and CDR2 YSYEKL. After removal of 3 bases from V and 4 bases from J, the junction contained 6 bases not matched to a gene. The CDR3 is made up of 14 amino acids. Here the CDR3 reads CASSQAGQEYEQYF. DNA for the CDR3: TGCGCCAGCAGCCAGGCTGGACAGGAGTACGAGCAGTACTTC.

The chain has TRBV6-5 and TRBJ2-3, with D perhaps TRBD2 (5 bases). Trimming left V 7 bases short and J 9 bases short, with 11 bases between. CDR1 and CDR2 from the germline V gene are MNHEY and SVGAGI. The CDR3 is 11 residues long. Here the CDR3 reads CASKRDTTQYF. CDR3 bases: TGTGCCAGCAAGAGGGATACCACGCAGTATTTT.

CDR3 nucleotides: TGTGCCAGGGGGGCACGTAGCAATCAGCCCCAGCATTTT. Protein sequence: CARGARSNQPQHF. The J gene is TRBJ1-5, the V gene TRBV9; tentatively, D is TRBD1 (6 bases). The CDR3 consists of 13 residues. Germline V gene sequence: CDR1 SGDLS, CDR2 YYNGEE. Trimming left V 8 bases short and J 0 bases short, with 9 bases between.

This clonotype was counted between two and nine times. This chain uses TRBV20-1 with TRBJ2-1; 8 bases match TRBD1. CDR1 is DFQATT, CDR2 SNEGSKA, per germline (reference sequence). Trimming at V came to 2 bases and at J to 9 bases, leaving 9 bases not matched to a gene. The CDR3 covers 14 residues. Written as DNA, the CDR3 is TGCAGTGCTAGACCCTTGGACAGGGTACTTGAGCAGTTCTTC. This gives the protein CSARPLDRVLEQFF.

The sample holds a few counts of this clonotype. The V call is TRBV4-3, the J call TRBJ1-1, with D maybe TRBD1 (5 bases). Trimming left V 1 base short and J 0 bases short, with 9 bases between. CDR3 length: 15 amino acids. Germline V gene lookup returns CDR1 LGHNA and CDR2 YSLEER. The CDR3 here is CASSQGTLMNTEAFF. CDR3 DNA sequence: TGCGCCAGCAGCCAAGGGACACTTATGAACACTGAAGCTTTCTTT.

This clonotype was seen more than once but under ten times. The chain carries TRBV6-2 or TRBV6-3 and TRBJ2-3; the D gene could be TRBD1 or TRBD2 (6 bases each). The V gene lost 6 bases and the J gene lost 5 bases, with 15 bases spanning the gap. Germline lookup yields CDR1 MNHEY and CDR2 SVGEGT. The CDR3 consists of 14 residues. CDR3 region: CASREWGARDTQYF. The CDR3 DNA follows: TGTGCCAGCAGGGAGTGGGGGGCCAGAGATACGCAGTATTTT.

This clonotype was recorded a few times. The chain has TRBV23-1 and TRBJ1-1; no firm D call. TRBV23-1 is annotated as an ORF whose role is uncertain. The CDR3 runs 12 residues. Between the trimmed V and J ends, which lost 7 bases and 1 base, there was a span of 7 bases. The CDR3 DNA follows: TGCGCCAGCACGCGCTCGAACACTGAAGCTTTCTTT. It yields the protein CASTRSNTEAFF.

The chain carries TRBV6-5 and TRBJ2-7, with D tentatively TRBD2 (6 bases). V was trimmed by 0 bases and J by 7 bases, leaving 13 bases between them. Looked up from germline, CDR1 is MNHEY and CDR2 is SVGAGI. CDR3 length: 14 residues. In DNA form, the CDR3 reads TGTGCCAGCAGTTACTCTCCACTAGCCGGTGAGCAGTACTTC. Protein sequence: CASSYSPLAGEQYF.

This clonotype was detected only a few times. V usage is TRBV6-6 and J usage is TRBJ1-4; D ambiguous. The CDR3 sequence is 18 residues long. Germline CDR1 MNHNY, CDR2 SVGAGI (reference sequence). V was cut by 0 bases and J by 7 bases, with 21 bases left in between. For the CDR3, the DNA is TGTGCCAGCAGTTACTCGAAACTCACGATCAGATATGGTGAAAAACTGTTTTTT. Its protein is CASSYSKLTIRYGEKLFF.

The V gene is TRBV5-1, the J gene TRBJ2-1; tentatively, D is TRBD1 (5 bases). The CDR3 has 12 residues. The V and J ends lost 3 bases and 7 bases respectively, with 8 bases between them. CDR1 SGHRS and CDR2 YFSETQ come from the germline V gene. DNA for the CDR3: TGCGCCAGCAGCTCAGGGTCGAATGAGCAGTTCTTC. It specifies CASSSGSNEQFF.

This clonotype was detected a few times. This chain joins TRBV7-9 and TRBJ2-5; 7 positions match TRBD2. Germline CDR1 SEHNR, CDR2 FQNEAQ (reference sequence). This CDR3 contains 16 residues. With 5 bases clipped from V and 2 bases from J, the junction kept 11 bases outside the gene matches. The CDR3 here is CASSIRLQRGQETQYF. The DNA of the CDR3 is TGTGCCAGCAGCATCCGACTTCAGCGGGGACAAGAGACCCAGTACTTC.

The chain is built from TRBV30 and TRBJ2-3, with 7 bases matching TRBD2. The CDR3 covers 12 residues. V gave up 8 bases and J gave up 2 bases; unmatched junction bases: 4. CDR1 is GTSNPN, CDR2 SVGIG, per germline (reference sequence). CDR3 in amino acids: CAAGEDTDTQYF. The CDR3 DNA follows: TGTGCCGCGGGGGAGGACACAGATACGCAGTATTTT.

The chain recombines TRBV11-2 with TRBJ2-1, with D unclear. CDR3 length: 9 residues. Germline V lookup: CDR1 SGHAT, CDR2 FQNNGV. V lost 9 bases and J 6 bases, leaving 3 bases between the germline ends. CDR3 sequence: CARGNEQFF. For the CDR3, the DNA is TGTGCCAGGGGCAATGAGCAGTTCTTC.

This clonotype has a handful of counts. This chain connects TRBV24-1 to TRBJ2-3, with D possibly TRBD1 on 5 matching bases. The CDR3 totals 15 residues. Trimming left V 5 bases short and J 0 bases short, with 11 bases between. CDR1 and CDR2 (germline): KGHDR, SFDVKD. The chain's CDR3 is CATSAGRSSTDTQYF. CDR3 coding DNA: TGTGCCACCAGTGCAGGGCGGTCAAGCACAGATACGCAGTATTTT.

This clonotype has a handful of counts. The chain employs TRBV29-1 and TRBJ1-2; D not certain. Trimming cost V 2 bases and J 0 bases, with 10 bases left between them. The CDR3 runs to 14 residues. The germline V gene encodes CDR1 SQVTM and CDR2 ANQGSEA. CDR3 bases: TGCAGCGTTGAATTCGGGAATTCTAACTATGGCTACACCTTC. Amino acid sequence: CSVEFGNSNYGYTF.

A few counts support this clonotype. CDR3 nucleotides: TGCGCCAGCAGCCAAGAAGATAGGTACACTGAAGCTTTCTTT. Protein sequence: CASSQEDRYTEAFF. The rearrangement links TRBV4-3 to TRBJ1-1, with D uncertain. The germline V gene has CDR1 LGHNA and CDR2 YSLEER. The V end lost 0 bases, the J end lost 3 bases, and 8 bases lay between the germline ends. The CDR3 length is 14 residues.

The genes are TRBV29-1 and TRBJ1-2; 7 nucleotides align to TRBD1. With 1 base clipped from V and 1 base from J, the junction kept 9 bases outside the gene matches. Germline CDR1 is SQVTM and CDR2 is ANQGSEA. CDR3 length: 16 amino acids. In DNA form, the CDR3 reads TGCAGCGTTGAAGGGGAAAGGGACAGCCATAACTATGGCTACACCTTC. Its protein product is CSVEGERDSHNYGYTF.